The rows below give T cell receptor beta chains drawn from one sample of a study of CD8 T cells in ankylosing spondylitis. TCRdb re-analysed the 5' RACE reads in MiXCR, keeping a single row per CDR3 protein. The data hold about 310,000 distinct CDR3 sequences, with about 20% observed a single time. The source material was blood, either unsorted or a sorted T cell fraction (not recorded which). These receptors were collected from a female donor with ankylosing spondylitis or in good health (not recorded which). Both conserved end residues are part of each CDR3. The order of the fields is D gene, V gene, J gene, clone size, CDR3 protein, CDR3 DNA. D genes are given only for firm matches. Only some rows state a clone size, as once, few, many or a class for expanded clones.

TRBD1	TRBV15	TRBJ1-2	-	CATSRRTGQDHGYTF	TGTGCCACCAGCAGACGGACAGGGCAAGATCATGGCTACACCTTC
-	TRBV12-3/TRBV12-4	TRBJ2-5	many	CASSWGTPRETQYF	TGTGCCAGCAGTTGGGGGACGCCGCGGGAGACCCAGTACTTC
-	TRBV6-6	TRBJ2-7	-	CASSYSKYGFRYF	TGTGCCAGCAGTTACTCGAAGTACGGGTTTCGGTACTTC
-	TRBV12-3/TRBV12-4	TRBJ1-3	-	CASSFGDYSGNTIYF	TGTGCCAGCAGTTTTGGGGATTACTCTGGAAACACCATATATTTT
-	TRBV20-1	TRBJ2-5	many	CSARVGTRKETQYF	TGCAGTGCTAGAGTAGGGACTCGAAAAGAGACCCAGTACTTC
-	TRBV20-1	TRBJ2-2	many	CSVRGVYTGELFF	TGCAGTGTTAGGGGAGTGTACACCGGGGAGCTGTTTTTT
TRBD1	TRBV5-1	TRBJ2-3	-	CASSFDRGLDTQYF	TGCGCCAGCAGTTTCGACAGGGGGCTAGATACGCAGTATTTT
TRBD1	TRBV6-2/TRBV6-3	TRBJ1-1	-	CASSISGTGGRTEAFF	TGTGCCAGCAGTATCTCCGGGACAGGGGGCCGTACTGAAGCTTTCTTT
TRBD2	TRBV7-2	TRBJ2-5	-	CASSLVSSGRSGVTQYF	TGTGCCAGCAGCTTAGTATCCAGCGGGAGGAGTGGGGTGACCCAGTACTTC
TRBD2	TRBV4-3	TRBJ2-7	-	CASSQALAGVLHEQYF	TGCGCCAGCAGCCAAGCCCTAGCGGGAGTTCTTCACGAGCAGTACTTC
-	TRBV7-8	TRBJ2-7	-	CASSSFQGLGGTAPYEQYF	TGTGCCAGCAGCTCCTTCCAGGGGCTTGGAGGGACAGCCCCATACGAGCAGTACTTC
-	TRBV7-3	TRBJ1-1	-	CASSLLWRSNTEAFF	TGTGCCAGCAGCCTTCTTTGGAGGTCGAACACTGAAGCTTTCTTT
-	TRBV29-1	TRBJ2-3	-	CSVRMPLADTQYF	TGCAGCGTGAGGATGCCTCTTGCAGATACGCAGTATTTT
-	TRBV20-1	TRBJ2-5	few	CSARDVGRGQETQYF	TGCAGTGCTAGAGATGTGGGTCGGGGACAAGAGACCCAGTACTTC
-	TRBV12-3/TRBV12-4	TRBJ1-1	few	CASARQANTEAFF	TGTGCCAGCGCCCGACAGGCGAACACTGAAGCTTTCTTT
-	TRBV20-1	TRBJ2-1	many	CSARVSPAEQFF	TGCAGTGCTAGAGTGTCGCCGGCCGAGCAGTTCTTC
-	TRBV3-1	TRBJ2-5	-	CASSQVGEAETQYF	TGTGCCAGCAGCCAAGTGGGAGAGGCGGAGACCCAGTACTTC
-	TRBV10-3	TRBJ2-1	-	CAINPGGSEQFF	TGTGCCATCAACCCCGGAGGGAGTGAGCAGTTCTTC
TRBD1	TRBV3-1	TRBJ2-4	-	CASSQRDRNIQYF	TGTGCCAGCAGCCAAAGGGACAGAAACATTCAGTACTTC
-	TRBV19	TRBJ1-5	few	CASSIVGAQNQPQHF	TGTGCCAGTAGTATAGTAGGGGCGCAGAATCAGCCCCAGCATTTT
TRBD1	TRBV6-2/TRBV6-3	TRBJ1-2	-	CASTADRNSYGYTF	TGTGCCAGCACCGCGGACAGGAACTCCTATGGCTACACCTTC
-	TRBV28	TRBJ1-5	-	CASRETAPGGPQHF	TGTGCCAGCAGGGAGACAGCGCCCGGAGGGCCCCAGCATTTT
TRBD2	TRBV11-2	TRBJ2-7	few	CASSPGGASYEQYF	TGTGCCAGCAGCCCGGGGGGGGCCTCCTACGAGCAGTACTTC
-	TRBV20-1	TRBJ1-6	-	CSALQGGGDHF	TGCAGTGCCCTCCAGGGAGGAGGCGACCACTTT
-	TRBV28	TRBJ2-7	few	CASSPTWQAGYEQYF	TGTGCCAGCAGTCCGACGTGGCAGGCGGGCTACGAGCAGTACTTC
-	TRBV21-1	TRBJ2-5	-	CARKAPQETQYF	TGTGCCAGAAAAGCACCACAAGAGACCCAGTACTTC
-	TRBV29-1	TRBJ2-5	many	CSVEAGKETQYF	TGCAGCGTTGAGGCCGGGAAAGAGACCCAGTACTTC
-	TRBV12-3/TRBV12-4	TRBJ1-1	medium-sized	CASSLQGNTEAFF	TGTGCCAGCAGTTTACAGGGGAACACTGAAGCTTTCTTT
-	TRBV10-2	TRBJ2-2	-	CASGETVTGELFF	TGCGCCAGCGGGGAGACGGTCACCGGGGAGCTGTTTTTT
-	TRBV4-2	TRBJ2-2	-	CASSQVALSTGELFF	TGTGCCAGCAGCCAAGTGGCGTTAAGCACCGGGGAGCTGTTTTTT
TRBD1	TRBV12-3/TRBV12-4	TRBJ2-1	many	CASSPWDRESDEQFF	TGTGCCAGCAGCCCATGGGACAGGGAGTCGGATGAGCAGTTCTTC
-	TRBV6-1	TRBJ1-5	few	CASRKSGAVLSNQPQHF	TGTGCCAGCAGGAAATCAGGGGCAGTCCTTAGCAATCAGCCCCAGCATTTT
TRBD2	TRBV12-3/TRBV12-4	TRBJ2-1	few	CASSSGTSGSSYNEQFF	TGTGCCAGCAGTTCCGGGACTAGCGGGAGCTCCTACAATGAGCAGTTCTTC
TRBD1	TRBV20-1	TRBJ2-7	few	CSAKGQGPYEQYF	TGCAGTGCTAAGGGACAGGGCCCCTACGAGCAGTACTTC
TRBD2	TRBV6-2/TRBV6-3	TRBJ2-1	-	CASRPSGSREFF	TGTGCCAGCAGACCAAGCGGGAGCCGGGAGTTCTTC
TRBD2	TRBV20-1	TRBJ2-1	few	CSARTGTSGTYNEQFF	TGCAGTGCTAGAACTGGGACTAGCGGGACCTACAATGAGCAGTTCTTC
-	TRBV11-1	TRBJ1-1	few	CASSSLKGVYRMNTEAFF	TGTGCCAGCAGCTCCCTTAAGGGGGTTTACAGGATGAACACTGAAGCTTTCTTT
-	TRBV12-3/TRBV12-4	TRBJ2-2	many	CASRAWGTGELFF	TGTGCCAGCAGAGCTTGGGGCACCGGGGAGCTGTTTTTT
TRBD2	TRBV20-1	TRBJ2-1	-	CSARRGVGTSGRDEQFF	TGCAGTGCTAGAAGAGGGGTGGGGACTAGCGGGAGAGATGAGCAGTTCTTC
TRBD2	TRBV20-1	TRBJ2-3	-	CSAFPPSAGGGDTQYF	TGCAGTGCTTTTCCCCCTTCAGCGGGAGGGGGAGATACGCAGTATTTT
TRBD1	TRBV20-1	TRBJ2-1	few	CSASGDRGYNEQFF	TGCAGTGCTAGCGGGGACAGGGGATACAATGAGCAGTTCTTC
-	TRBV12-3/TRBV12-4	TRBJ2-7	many	CASSPNQGGANEQYF	TGTGCCAGCAGCCCCAACCAGGGAGGAGCGAACGAGCAGTACTTC
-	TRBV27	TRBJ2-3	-	CASSYRVGATDTQYF	TGTGCCAGCAGTTATCGGGTGGGGGCAACAGATACGCAGTATTTT
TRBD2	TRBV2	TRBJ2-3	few	CASRGTSGRGDTQYF	TGTGCCAGCAGGGGGACTAGCGGGAGAGGAGATACGCAGTATTTT
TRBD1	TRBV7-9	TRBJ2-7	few	CASSLDRGQEYEQYF	TGTGCCAGCAGCTTGGACAGGGGGCAAGAGTACGAGCAGTACTTC
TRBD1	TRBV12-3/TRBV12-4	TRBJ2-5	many	CASSRTGYETQYF	TGTGCCAGCAGCCGGACAGGGTACGAGACCCAGTACTTC
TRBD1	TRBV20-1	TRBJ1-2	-	CSARSGGDFGYTF	TGCAGTGCTAGATCAGGGGGGGATTTTGGCTACACCTTC
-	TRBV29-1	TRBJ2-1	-	CSGGGRGGNEQFF	TGCAGCGGAGGCGGGAGAGGGGGCAATGAGCAGTTCTTC
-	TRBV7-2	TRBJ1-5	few	CASSLVGGGEPQHF	TGTGCCAGCAGCTTAGTAGGGGGAGGAGAACCCCAGCATTTT
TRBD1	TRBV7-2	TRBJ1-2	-	CASSRGQGLANYGYTF	TGTGCCAGCAGCCGGGGACAGGGACTAGCTAACTATGGCTACACCTTC